A single sample gave rise to the 3 T cell receptor beta chains below, sequenced in a study of OX40 agonist ivuxolimab in advanced cancers. The protocol used for the library was the immunoSEQ multiplex PCR assay. The source is immuneACCESS, and TCRdb retained only in-frame sequences with V and J called. Part of the clones is not carried over; for the studies checked, unresolved V genes explain less than half of this, and the remainder is unexplained. In this sample the table shows 30,000 to 40,000 clones, 70% to 85% of which occur a single time. The ten biggest clones cover 15% to 20% of the sample. Specimen: CD4+ or CD8+ T cells sorted from blood, collected in a trial of the OX40 agonist ivuxolimab. The receptor source for this set is an adult with an advanced solid tumor such as melanoma, head and neck, liver or kidney cancer.

The chain combines TRBV28 with TRBJ1-4; a possible D gene is TRBD1 (5 bases). The CDR3 has 15 amino acids. CDR1 is MDHEN, CDR2 SYDVKM, per germline. The V and J ends lost 5 bases and 3 bases respectively, with 13 bases between them. The CDR3 DNA is TGTGCCAGCAGTATGGCGGGGGGTCCTAATGAAAAACTGTTTTTT. Translated, it gives CASSMAGGPNEKLFF.

The chain employs TRBV6-4 and TRBJ2-2, with D unclear. This CDR3 has 13 amino acids. Germline CDR1 reads MRHNA; CDR2 reads SNTAGT. Trimming took off 2 bases at V and 2 bases at J, with 3 bases between the two ends. The CDR3 region has the DNA TGTGCCAGCAGTGACGACAACACCGGGGAGCTGTTTTTT. Its translation is CASSDDNTGELFF.

The rearrangement uses TRBV29-1 and TRBJ1-1, with D possibly being TRBD1 (5 bases). The V gene's germline CDR1 is SQVTM and CDR2 ANQGSEA. The V gene lost 3 bases and the J gene lost 8 bases, with 13 bases spanning the gap. This CDR3 spans 12 amino acids. The CDR3 sequence: CSVEMGVSEAFF. CDR3 DNA sequence: TGCAGCGTTGAGATGGGGGTATCCGAAGCTTTCTTT.